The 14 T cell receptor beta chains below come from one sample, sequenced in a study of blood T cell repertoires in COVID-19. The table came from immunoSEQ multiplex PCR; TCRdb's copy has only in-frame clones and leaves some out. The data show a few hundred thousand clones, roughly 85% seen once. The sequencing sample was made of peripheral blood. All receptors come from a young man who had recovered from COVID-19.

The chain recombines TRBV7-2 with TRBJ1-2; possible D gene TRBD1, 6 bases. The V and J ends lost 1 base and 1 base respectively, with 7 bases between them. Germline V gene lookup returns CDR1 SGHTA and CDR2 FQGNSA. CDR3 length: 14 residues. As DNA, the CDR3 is TGTGCCAGCAGCTTAGAGGGGGTTAACTATGGCTACACCTTC. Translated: CASSLEGVNYGYTF.

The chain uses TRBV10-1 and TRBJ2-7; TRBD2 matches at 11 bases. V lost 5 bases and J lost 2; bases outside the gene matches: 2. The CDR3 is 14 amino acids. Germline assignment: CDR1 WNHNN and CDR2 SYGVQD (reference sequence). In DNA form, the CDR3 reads TGCGCCAGCAGTTTAGCGGGGGGGACCTACGAGCAGTACTTC. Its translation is CASSLAGGTYEQYF.

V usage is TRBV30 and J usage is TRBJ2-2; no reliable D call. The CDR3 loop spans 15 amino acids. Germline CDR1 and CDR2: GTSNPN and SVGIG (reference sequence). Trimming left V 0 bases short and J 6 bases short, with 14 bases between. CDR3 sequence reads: CAWSVPPQQSGELFF. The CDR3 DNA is TGTGCCTGGAGTGTACCCCCCCAACAATCCGGGGAGCTGTTTTTT.

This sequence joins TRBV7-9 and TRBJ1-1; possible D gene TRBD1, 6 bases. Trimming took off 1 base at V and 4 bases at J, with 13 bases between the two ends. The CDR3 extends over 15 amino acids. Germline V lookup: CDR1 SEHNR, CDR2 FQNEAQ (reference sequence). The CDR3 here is CASSLEGRGPTEAFF. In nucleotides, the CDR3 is TGTGCCAGCAGCTTAGAGGGGCGGGGGCCCACTGAAGCTTTCTTT.

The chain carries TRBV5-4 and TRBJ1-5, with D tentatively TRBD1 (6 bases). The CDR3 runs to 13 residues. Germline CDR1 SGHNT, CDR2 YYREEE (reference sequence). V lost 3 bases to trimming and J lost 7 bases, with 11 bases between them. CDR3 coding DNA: TGTGCCAGCAGCTGGGGGCCGGGACAGCCCCAGCATTTT. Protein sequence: CASSWGPGQPQHF.

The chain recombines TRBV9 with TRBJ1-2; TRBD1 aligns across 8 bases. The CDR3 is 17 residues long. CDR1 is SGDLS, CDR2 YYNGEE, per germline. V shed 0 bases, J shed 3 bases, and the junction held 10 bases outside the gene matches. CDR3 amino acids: CASSVATGGDFDYGYTF. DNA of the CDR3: TGTGCCAGCAGCGTAGCAACAGGGGGTGATTTTGACTATGGCTACACCTTC.

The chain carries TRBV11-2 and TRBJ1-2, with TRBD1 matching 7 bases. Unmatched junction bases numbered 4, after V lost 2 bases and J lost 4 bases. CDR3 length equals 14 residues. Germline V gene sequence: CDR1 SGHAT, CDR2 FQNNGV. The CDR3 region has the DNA TGTGCCAGCAGCTTAAATCAGGGGGGCTATGGCTACACCTTC. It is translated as CASSLNQGGYGYTF.

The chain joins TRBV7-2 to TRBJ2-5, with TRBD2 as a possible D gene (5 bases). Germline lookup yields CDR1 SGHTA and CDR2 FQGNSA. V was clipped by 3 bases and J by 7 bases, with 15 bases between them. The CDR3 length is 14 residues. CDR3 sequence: CASSFNGILGTQYF. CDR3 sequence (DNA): TGTGCCAGCAGCTTCAACGGGATCTTGGGGACCCAGTACTTC.

The CDR3 is CASSSAAGGGNTEAFF. The CDR3 DNA reads as TGTGCCAGCAGCTCTGCCGCGGGCGGGGGGAACACTGAAGCTTTCTTT. V gene TRBV25-1 combines with J gene TRBJ1-1; the D gene is possibly TRBD1 (5 bases). This CDR3 contains 16 residues. Per germline, CDR1 MGHDK and CDR2 SYGVNS. Trimming shortened V by 6 bases and J by 1 base, and 18 bases separated the two germline ends.

As DNA, the CDR3 is TGCAGCGTTGGGGTCAGGGTCGGGGGGAGCGATGAGCAGTTCTTC. Encoded protein: CSVGVRVGGSDEQFF. This rearrangement joins TRBV29-1 to TRBJ2-1, with TRBD2 matching 7 bases. V gave up 4 bases and J gave up 8 bases; unmatched junction bases: 14. This CDR3 comprises 15 residues. Germline V lookup: CDR1 SQVTM, CDR2 ANQGSEA.

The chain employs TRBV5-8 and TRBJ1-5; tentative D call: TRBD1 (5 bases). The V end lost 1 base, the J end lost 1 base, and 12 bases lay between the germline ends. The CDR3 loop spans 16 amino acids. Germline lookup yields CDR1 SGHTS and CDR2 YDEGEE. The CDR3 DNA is TGTGCCAGCAGCTTGAGCCCGGGGGTAAGCAATCAGCCCCAGCATTTT. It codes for CASSLSPGVSNQPQHF.

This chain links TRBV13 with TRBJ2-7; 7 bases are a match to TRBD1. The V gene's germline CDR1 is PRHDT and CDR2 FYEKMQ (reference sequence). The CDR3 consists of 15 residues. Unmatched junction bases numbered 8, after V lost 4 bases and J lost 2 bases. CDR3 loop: CASSYRRGQTYEQYF. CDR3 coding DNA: TGTGCCAGCAGCTACCGCAGGGGACAGACCTACGAGCAGTACTTC.

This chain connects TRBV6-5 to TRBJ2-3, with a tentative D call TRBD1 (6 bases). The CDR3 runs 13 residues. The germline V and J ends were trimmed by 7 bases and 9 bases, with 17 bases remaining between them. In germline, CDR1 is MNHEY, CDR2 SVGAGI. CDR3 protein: CASNLLAGDTQYF. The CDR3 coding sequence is TGTGCCAGCAATCTCCTAGCAGGGGACACGCAGTATTTT.

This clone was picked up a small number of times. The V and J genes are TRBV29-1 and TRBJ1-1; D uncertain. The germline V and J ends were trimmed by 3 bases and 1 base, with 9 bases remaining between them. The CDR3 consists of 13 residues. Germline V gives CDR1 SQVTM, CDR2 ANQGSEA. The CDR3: CSVEGGWNTEAFF. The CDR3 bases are TGCAGCGTTGAGGGAGGGTGGAACACTGAAGCTTTCTTT.